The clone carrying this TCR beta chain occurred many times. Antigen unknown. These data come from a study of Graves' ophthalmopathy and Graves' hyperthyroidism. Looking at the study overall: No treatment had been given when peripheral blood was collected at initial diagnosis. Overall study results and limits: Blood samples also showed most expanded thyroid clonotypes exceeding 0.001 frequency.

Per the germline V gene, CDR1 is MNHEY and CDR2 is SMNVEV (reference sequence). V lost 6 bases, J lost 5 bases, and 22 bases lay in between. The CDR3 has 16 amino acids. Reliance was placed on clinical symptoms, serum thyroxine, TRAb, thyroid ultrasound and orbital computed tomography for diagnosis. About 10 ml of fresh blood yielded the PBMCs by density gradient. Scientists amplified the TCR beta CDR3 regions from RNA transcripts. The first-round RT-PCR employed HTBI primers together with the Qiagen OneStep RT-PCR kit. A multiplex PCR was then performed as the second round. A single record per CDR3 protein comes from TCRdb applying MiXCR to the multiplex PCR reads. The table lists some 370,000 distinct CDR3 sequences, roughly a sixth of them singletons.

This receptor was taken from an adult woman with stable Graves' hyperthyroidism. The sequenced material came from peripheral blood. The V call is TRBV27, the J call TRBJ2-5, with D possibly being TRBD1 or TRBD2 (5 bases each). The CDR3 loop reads CASRTRAGGPVETQYF. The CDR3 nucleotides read TGTGCCAGCAGGACCAGGGCGGGCGGTCCGGTGGAGACCCAGTACTTC.